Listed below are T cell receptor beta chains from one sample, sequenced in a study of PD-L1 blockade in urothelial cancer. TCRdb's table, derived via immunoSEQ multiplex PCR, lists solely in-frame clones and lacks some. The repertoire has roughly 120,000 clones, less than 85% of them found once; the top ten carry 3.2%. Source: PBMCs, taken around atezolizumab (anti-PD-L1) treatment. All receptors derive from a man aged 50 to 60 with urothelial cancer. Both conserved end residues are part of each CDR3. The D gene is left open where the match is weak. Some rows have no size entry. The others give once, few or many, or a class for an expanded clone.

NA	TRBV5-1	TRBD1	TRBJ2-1	TGCGCCAGCAGCGGACAGGGGCGGAATGAGCAGTTCTTC	CASSGQGRNEQFF
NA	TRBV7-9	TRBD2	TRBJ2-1	TGTGCCAGCAGCTTCCCCCTAGCGGGAGCTAGTAATGAGCAGTTCTTC	CASSFPLAGASNEQFF
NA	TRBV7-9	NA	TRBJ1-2	TGTGCCAGCAGCTCAGGTTCGGGACTACAGGGCTACACCTTC	CASSSGSGLQGYTF
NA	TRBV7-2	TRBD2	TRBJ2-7	TGTGCCAGCAGCTCGAGGACTAGCGGGAGTTCCTACGAGCAGTACTTC	CASSSRTSGSSYEQYF
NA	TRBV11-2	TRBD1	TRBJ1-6	TGTGCCAGCAGACGACAGGGGAATTCACCCCTCCACTTT	CASRRQGNSPLHF
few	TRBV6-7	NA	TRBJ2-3	TGTGCCAGCAGACTCCTTGCGAGAACAGATACGCAGTATTTT	CASRLLARTDTQYF
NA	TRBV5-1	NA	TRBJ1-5	TGCGCCAGCTCCTCGGGGGGATCCGGTCAGCCCCAGCATTTT	CASSSGGSGQPQHF
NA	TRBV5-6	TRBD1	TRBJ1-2	TGTGCCAGCAGCTTACGGGACAGCTATGGTGGCTACACCTTC	CASSLRDSYGGYTF
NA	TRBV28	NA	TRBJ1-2	TGTGCCAGCACGCCGGTCGGTCCGAGCTTGAATGGCTACACCTTC	CASTPVGPSLNGYTF
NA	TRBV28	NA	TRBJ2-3	TGTGCCACCAAGAGTGTAGATACGCAGTATTTT	CATKSVDTQYF
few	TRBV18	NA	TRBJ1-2	TGTGCCAGCTCACCTCCCCCGGGACACCCCAACTATGGCTACACCTTC	CASSPPPGHPNYGYTF
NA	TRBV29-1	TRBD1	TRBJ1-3	TGCAGCGTCGAGACAGGGGGTGGAAACACCATATATTTT	CSVETGGGNTIYF
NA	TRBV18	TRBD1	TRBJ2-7	TGTGCCAGCTCACCCGGGACAGGGGAAAACTACGAGCAGTACTTC	CASSPGTGENYEQYF
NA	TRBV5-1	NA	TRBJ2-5	TGCGCCAGCAGCTCCCGGGTACGGGAAGAGACCCAGTACTTC	CASSSRVREETQYF
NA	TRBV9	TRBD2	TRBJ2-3	TGTGCCAGCAGCGACAACATACTAGCGGGAGTCACAGATACGCAGTATTTT	CASSDNILAGVTDTQYF
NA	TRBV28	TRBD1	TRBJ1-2	TGTGCCAGCAGGAGGGGACAGGGTGTGTTATATGGCTACACCTTC	CASRRGQGVLYGYTF
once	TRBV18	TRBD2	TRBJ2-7	TGTGCCAGCTCACCACGGAGCGGGGCTACCTACGAGCAGTACTTC	CASSPRSGATYEQYF
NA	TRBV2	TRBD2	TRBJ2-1	TGTGCCAGCAGTGACGGGACTAGCGGGAGGAAGAATGAGCAGTTCTTC	CASSDGTSGRKNEQFF
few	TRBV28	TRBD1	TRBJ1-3	TGTGCCAGCAGTGAGACAGGGGTATCTGGAAACACCATATATTTT	CASSETGVSGNTIYF
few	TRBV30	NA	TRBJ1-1	TGTGCCTGGAGTGGAACCCCGGGACAAGAAGCTTTCTTT	CAWSGTPGQEAFF
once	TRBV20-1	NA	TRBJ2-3	TGCAGTGCTCTTGAGAATACGCAGTATTTT	CSALENTQYF
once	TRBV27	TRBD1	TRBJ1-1	TGTGCCAGCAGTTCCTATCGCGACAGGGGCACAGCTTTCTTT	CASSSYRDRGTAFF
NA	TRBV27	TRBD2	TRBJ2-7	TGTGCCAGCAGTTCCCACCAGACTAGCGGGAAAGCCTACGAGCAGTACTTC	CASSSHQTSGKAYEQYF
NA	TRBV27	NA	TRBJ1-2	TGTGCCAGCAGAGCTACAGGGTCCCCCTATGGCTACACCTTC	CASRATGSPYGYTF
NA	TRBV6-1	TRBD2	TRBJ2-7	TGTGCCAGCATGACGGGAGCGGGGGAGCAGTACTTC	CASMTGAGEQYF
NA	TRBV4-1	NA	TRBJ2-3	TGCGCCAGCAGCCAAGAGGATGGAGGTTCAGATACGCAGTATTTT	CASSQEDGGSDTQYF
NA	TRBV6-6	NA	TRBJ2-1	TGTGCCAGCAGTTACGGCAGGGGAAACGAGCAGTTCTTC	CASSYGRGNEQFF
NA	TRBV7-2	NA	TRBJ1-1	TGTGCCAGCAGCCCATCACAGGTCGCTTTCTTT	CASSPSQVAFF
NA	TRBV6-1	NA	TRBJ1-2	TGTGCCGCTACAATGGGCAGGATTGGCTACACCTTC	CAATMGRIGYTF
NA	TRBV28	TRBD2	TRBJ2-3	TGTGCCAGCAGTTTTGGACTTAATGGACTAGCGGGAGGGAGCGCAGATACGCAGTATTTT	CASSFGLNGLAGGSADTQYF
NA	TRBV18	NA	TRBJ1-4	TGTGCCAGCTCACCAGACACAGGGAGCTCAAATGAAAAACTGTTTTTT	CASSPDTGSSNEKLFF
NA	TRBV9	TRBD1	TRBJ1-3	TGTGCCAGCTCCCAGGGGGGCTCTGGAAACACCATATATTTT	CASSQGGSGNTIYF
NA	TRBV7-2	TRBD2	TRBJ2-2	TGTGCCAGCAGCTTAGAACTAGCGCCCACCACCGGGGAGCTGTTTTTT	CASSLELAPTTGELFF
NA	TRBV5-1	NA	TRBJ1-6	TGCGCCAGCAGCTTGGCCGTCCTAAATTCACCCCTCCACTTT	CASSLAVLNSPLHF
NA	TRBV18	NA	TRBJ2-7	TGTGCCAGCTCACCAACAGCTGCCTACGAGCAGTACTTC	CASSPTAAYEQYF
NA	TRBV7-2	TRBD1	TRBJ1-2	TGTGCCAGCAGCGCCGACCGACAGGGCCCCCTGGGCTACACCTTC	CASSADRQGPLGYTF
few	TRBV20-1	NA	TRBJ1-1	TGCAGTGCTAGACACTTACAGGGTCAGGTCTTT	CSARHLQGQVF
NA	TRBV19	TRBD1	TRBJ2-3	TGTGCCAGTAGTGTCGGGACAGGGCGTTGGGGAGATACGCAGTATTTT	CASSVGTGRWGDTQYF
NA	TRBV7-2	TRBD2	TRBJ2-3	TGTGCCAGCAGCGGCACCGGGACTAGCGGGATATCTTTT	CASSGTGTSGISF
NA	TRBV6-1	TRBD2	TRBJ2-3	TGTGCCAGCAGGGAGCGGGGGTCTAGCACAGATACGCAGTATTTT	CASRERGSSTDTQYF
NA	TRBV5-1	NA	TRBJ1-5	TGCGCCAGCAGCTTACAGGGTGGGGAACAGCCCCAGCATTTT	CASSLQGGEQPQHF
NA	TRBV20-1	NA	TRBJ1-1	TGCAGTGCTAGTAGGGAGACTGAAGCTTTCTTT	CSASRETEAFF
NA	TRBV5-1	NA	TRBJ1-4	TGCGCCAGCAGTCCCTCCGGGGAAAAACTGTTTTTT	CASSPSGEKLFF
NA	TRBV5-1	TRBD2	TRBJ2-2	TGCGCCAGCAGCCTGCTAGCGGCGAACACCGGGGAGCTGTTTTTT	CASSLLAANTGELFF
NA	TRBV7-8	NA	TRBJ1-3	TGTGCCAGCAGATCCACCGACTTAAACTCTGGAAACACCATATATTTT	CASRSTDLNSGNTIYF
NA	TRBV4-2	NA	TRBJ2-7	TGTGCCAGCAGCCAAGCTGATGCGGGACCCTACGAGCAGTACTTC	CASSQADAGPYEQYF
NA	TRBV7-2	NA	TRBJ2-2	TGTGCCAGCAGCTTGACCCTAACCAGGGGTCTCGCCGGGGAGCTGTTTTTT	CASSLTLTRGLAGELFF
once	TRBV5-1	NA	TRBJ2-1	TGCGCCAGCAGCTTGACAGCAGGGCCCCTCTCCTACAATGAGCAGTTCTTC	CASSLTAGPLSYNEQFF
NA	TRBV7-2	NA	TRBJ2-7	TGTGCCAGCAGCTTACACAGCCAGTCCTACGAGCAGTACTTC	CASSLHSQSYEQYF
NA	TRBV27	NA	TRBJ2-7	TGTGCCAGCAGTTTATCCCACAGGGCCAACTACGAGCAGTACTTC	CASSLSHRANYEQYF
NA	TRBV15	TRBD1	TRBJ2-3	TGTGCCACCAGCAGACGACAGGGTAGAGATACGCAGTATTTT	CATSRRQGRDTQYF
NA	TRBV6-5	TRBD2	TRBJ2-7	TGTGCCAGCAGGAAACTAGCGGGAGGGGCCTACGAGCAGTACTTC	CASRKLAGGAYEQYF
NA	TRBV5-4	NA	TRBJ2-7	TGTGCCAGCAGCTTGGGTTTTACAGGGTCCGACGAGCAGTACTTC	CASSLGFTGSDEQYF
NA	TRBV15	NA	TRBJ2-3	TGTGCCACCAGCAGAGATCTGGGGGTAGCGGGCACAGATACGCAGTATTTT	CATSRDLGVAGTDTQYF
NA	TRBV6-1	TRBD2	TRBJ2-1	TGTGCCAGTCAAGACCTACTAGCGTACTACAATGAGCAGTTCTTC	CASQDLLAYYNEQFF
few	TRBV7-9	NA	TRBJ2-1	TGTGCCAGCAGCCGGGACTTTCCCAATGAGCAGTTCTTC	CASSRDFPNEQFF